The 2 T cell receptor beta chains below were found in one sample sequenced in a study of shared clonotypes between healthy human individuals. Profiling relied on immunoSEQ multiplex PCR, and the TCRdb table lists in-frame clones only, not all of them. The sample yields 2,500,000 or so clones, about nine tenths seen once. Sequenced input: naive CD4+ T cells from PBMCs. Subset indicated: CD45RA+ positively selected. Receptors originate from a man in his late teens or twenties in good health. Some clones in this sample may be carry-over from other donors' samples.

The V call is TRBV5-1, the J call TRBJ1-4; 10 nucleotides agree with TRBD1. The CDR3 length is 16 residues. V trimming: 4 bases; J trimming: 7 bases; junction bases outside the gene matches: 10. Germline CDR1 and CDR2: SGHRS and YFSETQ. CDR3: CASSPGATGGVEKLFF. CDR3 sequence (DNA): TGCGCCAGCAGCCCGGGGGCGACAGGGGGCGTTGAAAAACTGTTTTTT.

The genes are TRBV19 and TRBJ1-2; D unresolved. The CDR3 is 14 residues long. V was shortened by 6 bases and J by 8 bases, with 19 bases between the two germline ends. Germline assignment: CDR1 LNHDA and CDR2 SQIVND (reference sequence). The CDR3 loop is CASRSWADSRGYTF. DNA of the CDR3: TGTGCCAGTAGAAGCTGGGCAGATTCGAGGGGCTACACCTTC.